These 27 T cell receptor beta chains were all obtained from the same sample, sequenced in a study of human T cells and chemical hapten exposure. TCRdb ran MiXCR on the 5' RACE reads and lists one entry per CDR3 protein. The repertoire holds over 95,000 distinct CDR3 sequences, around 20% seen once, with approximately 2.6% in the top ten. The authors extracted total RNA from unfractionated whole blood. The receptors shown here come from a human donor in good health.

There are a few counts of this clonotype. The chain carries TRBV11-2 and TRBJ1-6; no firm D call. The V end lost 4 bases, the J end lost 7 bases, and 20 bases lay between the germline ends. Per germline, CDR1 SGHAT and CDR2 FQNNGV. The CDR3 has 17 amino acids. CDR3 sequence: CASSSPRGLGGNSPLHF. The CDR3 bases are TGTGCCAGCAGCTCTCCTCGCGGGTTAGGTGGGAATTCACCCCTCCACTTT.

CDR3 protein: CASSARGRQYF. CDR3 nucleotides: TGTGCCAGCAGCGCGCGGGGCCGGCAGTATTTT. The V call is TRBV7-6, the J call TRBJ2-3, with TRBD2 as a possible D gene (6 bases). V was shortened by 5 bases and J by 11 bases, with 11 bases between the two germline ends. The CDR3 extends over 11 amino acids. Germline V gene lookup returns CDR1 SGHVS and CDR2 FNYEAQ.

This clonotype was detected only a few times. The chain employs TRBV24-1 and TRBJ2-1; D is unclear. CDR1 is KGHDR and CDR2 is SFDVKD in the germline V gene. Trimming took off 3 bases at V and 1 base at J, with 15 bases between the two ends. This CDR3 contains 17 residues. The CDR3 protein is CATSDHPVWPSYNEQFF. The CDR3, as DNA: TGTGCCACCAGTGATCACCCGGTATGGCCGTCCTACAATGAGCAGTTCTTC.

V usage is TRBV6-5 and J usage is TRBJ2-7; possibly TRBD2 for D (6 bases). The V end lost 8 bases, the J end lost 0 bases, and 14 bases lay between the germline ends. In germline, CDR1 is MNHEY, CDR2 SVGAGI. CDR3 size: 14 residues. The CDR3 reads CASGAGISSYEQYF. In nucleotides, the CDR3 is TGTGCCAGCGGTGCGGGGATTAGCTCCTACGAGCAGTACTTC.

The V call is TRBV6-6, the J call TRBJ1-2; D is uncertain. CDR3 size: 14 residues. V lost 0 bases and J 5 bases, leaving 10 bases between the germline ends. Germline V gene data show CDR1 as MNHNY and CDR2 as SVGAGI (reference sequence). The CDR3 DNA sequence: TGTGCCAGCAGTTACTCGACTAGTAGTTATGGCTACACCTTC. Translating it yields CASSYSTSSYGYTF.

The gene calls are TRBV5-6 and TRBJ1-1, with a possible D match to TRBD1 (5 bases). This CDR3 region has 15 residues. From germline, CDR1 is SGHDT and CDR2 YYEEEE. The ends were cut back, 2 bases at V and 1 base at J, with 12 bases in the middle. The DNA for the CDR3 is TGTGCCAGCAGCTTAACAGGCTCCACGAACACTGAAGCTTTCTTT. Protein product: CASSLTGSTNTEAFF.

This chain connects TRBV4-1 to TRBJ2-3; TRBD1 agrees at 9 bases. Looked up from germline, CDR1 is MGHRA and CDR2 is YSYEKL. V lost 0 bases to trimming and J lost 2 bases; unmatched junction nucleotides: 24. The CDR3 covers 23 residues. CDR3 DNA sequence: TGCGCCAGCAGCCAAGATAGGCGATTCGGAACACCGGGACAGGGTTTTAACACAGATACGCAGTATTTT. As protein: CASSQDRRFGTPGQGFNTDTQYF.

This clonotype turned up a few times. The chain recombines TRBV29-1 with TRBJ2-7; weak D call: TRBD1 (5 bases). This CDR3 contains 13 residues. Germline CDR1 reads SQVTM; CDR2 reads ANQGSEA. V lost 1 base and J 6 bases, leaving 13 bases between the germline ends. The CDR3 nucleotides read TGCAGCGTTGAAGGGGCAGGGAAATCCGAGCAGTACTTC. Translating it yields CSVEGAGKSEQYF.

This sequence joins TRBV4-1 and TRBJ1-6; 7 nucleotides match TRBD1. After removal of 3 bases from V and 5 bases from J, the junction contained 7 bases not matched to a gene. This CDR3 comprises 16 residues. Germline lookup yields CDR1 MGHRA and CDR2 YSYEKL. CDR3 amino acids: CASSQFRGQNNSPLHF. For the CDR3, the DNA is TGCGCCAGCAGCCAGTTTAGGGGACAGAATAATTCACCCCTCCACTTT.

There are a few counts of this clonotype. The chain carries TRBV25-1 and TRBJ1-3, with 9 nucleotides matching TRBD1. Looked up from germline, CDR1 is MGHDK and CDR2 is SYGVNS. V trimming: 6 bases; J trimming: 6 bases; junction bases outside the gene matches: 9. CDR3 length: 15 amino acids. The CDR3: CASSPPGQGLNTIYF. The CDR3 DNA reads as TGTGCCAGCAGCCCGCCGGGACAGGGACTAAACACCATATATTTT.

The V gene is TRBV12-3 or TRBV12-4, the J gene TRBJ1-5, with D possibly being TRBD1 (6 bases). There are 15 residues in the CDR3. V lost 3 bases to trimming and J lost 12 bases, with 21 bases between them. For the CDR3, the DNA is TGTGCCAGCAGTTTCCGGGGGGCAAGGAAGGGTGACCAGCATTTT. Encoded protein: CASSFRGARKGDQHF.

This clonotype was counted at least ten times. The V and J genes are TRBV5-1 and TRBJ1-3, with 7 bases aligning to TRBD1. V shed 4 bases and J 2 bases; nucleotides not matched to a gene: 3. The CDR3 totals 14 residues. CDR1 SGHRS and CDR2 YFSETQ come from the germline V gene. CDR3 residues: CASSPGTAGNTIYF. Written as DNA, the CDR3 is TGCGCCAGCAGCCCGGGGACAGCTGGAAACACCATATATTTT.

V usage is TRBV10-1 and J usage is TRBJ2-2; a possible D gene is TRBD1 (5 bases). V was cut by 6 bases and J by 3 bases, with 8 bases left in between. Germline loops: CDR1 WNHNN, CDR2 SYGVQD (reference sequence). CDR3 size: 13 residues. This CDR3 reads CASSREYTGELFF. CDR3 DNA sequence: TGCGCCAGCAGCAGGGAATACACCGGGGAGCTGTTTTTT.

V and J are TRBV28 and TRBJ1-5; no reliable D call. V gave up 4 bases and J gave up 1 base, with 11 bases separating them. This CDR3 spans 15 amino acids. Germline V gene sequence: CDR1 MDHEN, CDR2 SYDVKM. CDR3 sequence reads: CASSSTAGSNQPQHF. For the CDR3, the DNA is TGTGCCAGCAGTTCTACCGCGGGAAGCAATCAGCCCCAGCATTTT. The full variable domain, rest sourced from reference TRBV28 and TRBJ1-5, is DVKVTQSSRYLVKRTGEKVFLECVQDMDHENMFWYRQDPGLGLRLIYFSYDVKMKEKGDIPEGYSVSREKKERFSLILESASTNQTSMYLCASSSTAGSNQPQHFGDGTRLSIL.

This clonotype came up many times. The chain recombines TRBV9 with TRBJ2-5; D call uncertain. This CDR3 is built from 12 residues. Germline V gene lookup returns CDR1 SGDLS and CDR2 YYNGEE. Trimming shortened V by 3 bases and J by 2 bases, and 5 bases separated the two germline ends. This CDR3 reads CASSAGQETQYF. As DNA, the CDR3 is TGTGCCAGCAGCGCTGGGCAAGAGACCCAGTACTTC.

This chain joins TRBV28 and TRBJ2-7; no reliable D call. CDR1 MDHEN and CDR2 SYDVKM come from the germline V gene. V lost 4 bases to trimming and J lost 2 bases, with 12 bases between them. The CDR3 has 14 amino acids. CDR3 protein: CASSYSSSTYEQYF. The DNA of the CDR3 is TGTGCCAGCAGTTACAGCTCCTCTACCTACGAGCAGTACTTC.

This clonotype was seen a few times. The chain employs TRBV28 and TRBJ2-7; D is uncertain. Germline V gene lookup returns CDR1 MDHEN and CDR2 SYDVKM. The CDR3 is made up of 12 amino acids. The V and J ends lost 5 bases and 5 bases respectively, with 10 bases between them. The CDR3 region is CASSPRVHEQYF. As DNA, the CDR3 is TGTGCCAGCAGTCCTAGGGTCCACGAGCAGTACTTC.

CDR3 bases: TGCAGTGAAGTGACTAGCGGGAGAACAAATTGGCTGAACGAGCAGTACTTC. Encoded protein: CSEVTSGRTNWLNEQYF. The chain is built from TRBV20-1 and TRBJ2-7, with 12 positions matching TRBD2. V gave up 7 bases and J gave up 5 bases; unmatched junction bases: 18. Germline assignment: CDR1 DFQATT and CDR2 SNEGSKA (reference sequence). This CDR3 comprises 17 residues.

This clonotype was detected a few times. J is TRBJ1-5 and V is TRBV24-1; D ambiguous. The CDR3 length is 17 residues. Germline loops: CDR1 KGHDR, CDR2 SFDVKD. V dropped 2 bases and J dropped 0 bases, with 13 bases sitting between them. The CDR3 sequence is CATSDSRRPDSNQPQHF. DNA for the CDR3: TGTGCCACCAGTGATTCCCGTCGCCCAGATAGCAATCAGCCCCAGCATTTT.

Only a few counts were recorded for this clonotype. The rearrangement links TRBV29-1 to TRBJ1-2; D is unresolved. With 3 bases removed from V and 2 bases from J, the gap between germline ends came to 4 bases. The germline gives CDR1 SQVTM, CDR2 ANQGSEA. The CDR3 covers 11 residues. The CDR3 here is CSVDGNYGYTF. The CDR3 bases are TGCAGCGTTGACGGAAACTATGGCTACACCTTC. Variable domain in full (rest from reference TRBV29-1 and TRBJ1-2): SAVISQKPSRDICQRGTSLTIQCQVDSQVTMMFWYRQQPGQSLTLIATANQGSEATYESGFVIDKFPISRPNLTFSTLTVSNMSPEDSSIYLCSVDGNYGYTFGSGTRLTVV.

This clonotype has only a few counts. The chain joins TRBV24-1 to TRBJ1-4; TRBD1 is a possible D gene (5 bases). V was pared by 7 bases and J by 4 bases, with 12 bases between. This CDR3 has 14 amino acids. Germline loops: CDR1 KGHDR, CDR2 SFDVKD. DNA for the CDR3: TGTGCCACCAGCCGGGACGGACTTAATGAAAAACTGTTTTTT. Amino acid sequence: CATSRDGLNEKLFF.

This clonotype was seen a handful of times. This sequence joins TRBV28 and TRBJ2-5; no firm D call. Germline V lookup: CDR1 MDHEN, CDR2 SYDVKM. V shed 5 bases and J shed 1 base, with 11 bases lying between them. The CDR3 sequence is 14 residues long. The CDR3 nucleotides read TGTGCCAGCAGTGGAGACGCTAGCCAAGAGACCCAGTACTTC. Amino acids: CASSGDASQETQYF.

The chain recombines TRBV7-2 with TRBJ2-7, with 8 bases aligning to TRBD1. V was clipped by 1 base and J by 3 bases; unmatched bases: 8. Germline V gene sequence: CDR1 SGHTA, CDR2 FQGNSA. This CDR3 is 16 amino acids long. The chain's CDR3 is CASSLGTTGQGYEQYF. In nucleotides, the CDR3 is TGTGCCAGCAGCTTAGGGACAACCGGACAGGGCTACGAGCAGTACTTC.

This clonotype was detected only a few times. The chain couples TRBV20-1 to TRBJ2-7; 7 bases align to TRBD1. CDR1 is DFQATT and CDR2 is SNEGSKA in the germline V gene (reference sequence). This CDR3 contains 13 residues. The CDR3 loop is CSQALGQRYEQYF. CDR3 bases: TGCAGCCAGGCTCTGGGACAGAGGTACGAGCAGTACTTC.

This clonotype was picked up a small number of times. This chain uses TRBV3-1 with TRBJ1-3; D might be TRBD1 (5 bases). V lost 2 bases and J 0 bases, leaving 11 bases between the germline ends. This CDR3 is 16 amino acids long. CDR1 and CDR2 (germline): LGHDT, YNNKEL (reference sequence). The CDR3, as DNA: TGTGCCAGCAGCCAACCGGGGGAACCCTCTGGAAACACCATATATTTT. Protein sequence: CASSQPGEPSGNTIYF.

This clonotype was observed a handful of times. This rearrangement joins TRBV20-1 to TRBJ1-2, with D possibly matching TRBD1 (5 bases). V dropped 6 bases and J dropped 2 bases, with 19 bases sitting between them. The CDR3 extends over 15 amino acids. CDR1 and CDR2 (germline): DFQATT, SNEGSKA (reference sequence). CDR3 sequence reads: CSALEGLMRNYGYTF. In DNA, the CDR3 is TGCAGTGCCCTTGAGGGACTGATGAGAAACTATGGCTACACCTTC.

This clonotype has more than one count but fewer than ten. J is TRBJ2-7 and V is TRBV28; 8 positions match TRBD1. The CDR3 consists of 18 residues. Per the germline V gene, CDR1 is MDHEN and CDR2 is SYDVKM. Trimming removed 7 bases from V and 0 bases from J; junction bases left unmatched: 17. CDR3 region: CASTPTRTGLLNSYEQYF. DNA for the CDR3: TGTGCCAGCACCCCAACCCGGACAGGGCTCTTAAACTCCTACGAGCAGTACTTC.